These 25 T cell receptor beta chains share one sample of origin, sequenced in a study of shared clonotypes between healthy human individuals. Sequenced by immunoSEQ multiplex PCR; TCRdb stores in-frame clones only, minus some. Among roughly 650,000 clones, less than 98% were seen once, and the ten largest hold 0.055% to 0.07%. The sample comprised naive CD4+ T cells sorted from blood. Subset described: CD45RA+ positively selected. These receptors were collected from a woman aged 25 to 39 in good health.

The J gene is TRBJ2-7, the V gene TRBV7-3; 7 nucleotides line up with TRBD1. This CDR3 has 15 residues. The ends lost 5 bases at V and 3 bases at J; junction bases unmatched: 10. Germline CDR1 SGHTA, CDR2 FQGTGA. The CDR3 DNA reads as TGTGCCAGCAGCCTGGGTCCGGGACAGCTCTACGAGCAGTACTTC. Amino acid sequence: CASSLGPGQLYEQYF.

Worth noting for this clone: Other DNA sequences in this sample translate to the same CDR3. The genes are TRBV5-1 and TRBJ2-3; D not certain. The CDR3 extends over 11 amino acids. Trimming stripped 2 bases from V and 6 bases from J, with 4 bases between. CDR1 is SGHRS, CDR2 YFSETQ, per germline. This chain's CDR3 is CASSLTDTQYF. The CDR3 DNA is TGCGCCAGCAGCTTAACGGATACGCAGTATTTT.

The CDR3 DNA follows: TGTGCCAGCAGTTACGAATCTGCCAGGAGCCAAGAGACCCAGTACTTC. Protein sequence: CASSYESARSQETQYF. The V call is TRBV2, the J call TRBJ2-5; D call uncertain. Trimming shortened V by 5 bases and J by 1 base, and 17 bases separated the two germline ends. The germline V gene has CDR1 SNHLY and CDR2 FYNNEI. The CDR3 length is 16 residues.

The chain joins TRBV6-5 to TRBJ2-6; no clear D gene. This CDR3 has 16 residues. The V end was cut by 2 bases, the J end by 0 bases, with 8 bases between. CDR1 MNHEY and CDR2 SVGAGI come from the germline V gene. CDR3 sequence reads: CASSYPDRSGANVLTF. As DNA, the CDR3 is TGTGCCAGCAGTTACCCGGACCGCTCTGGGGCCAACGTCCTGACTTTC.

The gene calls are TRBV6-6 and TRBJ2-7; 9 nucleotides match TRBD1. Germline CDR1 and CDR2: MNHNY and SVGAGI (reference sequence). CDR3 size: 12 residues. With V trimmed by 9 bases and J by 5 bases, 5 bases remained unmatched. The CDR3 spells CASGTGPDEQYF. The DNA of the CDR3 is TGTGCCAGTGGGACAGGGCCGGACGAGCAGTACTTC.

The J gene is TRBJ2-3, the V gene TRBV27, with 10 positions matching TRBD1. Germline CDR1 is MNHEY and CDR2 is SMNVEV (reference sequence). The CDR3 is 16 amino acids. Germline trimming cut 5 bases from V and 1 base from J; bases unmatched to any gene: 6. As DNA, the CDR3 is TGTGCCAGCAGTCTAAGGACAGGGGGGGGCACAGATACGCAGTATTTT. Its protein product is CASSLRTGGGTDTQYF.

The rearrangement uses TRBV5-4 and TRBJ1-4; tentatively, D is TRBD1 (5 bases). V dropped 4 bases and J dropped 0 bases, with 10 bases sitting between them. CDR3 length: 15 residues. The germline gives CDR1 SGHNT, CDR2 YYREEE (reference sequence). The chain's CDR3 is CASSEGRSTNEKLFF. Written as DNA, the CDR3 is TGTGCCAGCAGCGAGGGACGGTCAACTAATGAAAAACTGTTTTTT.

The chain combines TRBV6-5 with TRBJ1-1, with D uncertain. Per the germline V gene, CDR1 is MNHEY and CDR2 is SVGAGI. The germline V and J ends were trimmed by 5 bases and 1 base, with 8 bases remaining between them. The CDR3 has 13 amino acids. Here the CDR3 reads CASSKTKNTEAFF. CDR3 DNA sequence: TGTGCCAGCAGTAAAACAAAGAACACTGAAGCTTTCTTT.

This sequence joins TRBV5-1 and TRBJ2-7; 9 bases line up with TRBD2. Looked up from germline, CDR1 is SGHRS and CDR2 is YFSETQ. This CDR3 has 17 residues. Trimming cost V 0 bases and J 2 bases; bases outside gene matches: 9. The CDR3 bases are TGCGCCAGCAGCTTGGGGGGTAGCGGGAGACTCCCCTACGAGCAGTACTTC. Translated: CASSLGGSGRLPYEQYF. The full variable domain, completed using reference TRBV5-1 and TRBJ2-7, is KAGVTQTPRYLIKTRGQQVTLSCSPISGHRSVSWYQQTPGQGLQFLFEYFSETQRNKGNFPGRFSGRQFSNSRSEMNVSTLELGDSALYLCASSLGGSGRLPYEQYFGPGTRLTVT.

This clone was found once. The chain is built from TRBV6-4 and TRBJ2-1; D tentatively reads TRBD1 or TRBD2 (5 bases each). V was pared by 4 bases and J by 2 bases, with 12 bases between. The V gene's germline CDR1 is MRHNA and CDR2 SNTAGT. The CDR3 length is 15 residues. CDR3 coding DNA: TGTGCCAGCAGTGCCACGGGACGGACCTACAATGAGCAGTTCTTC. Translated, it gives CASSATGRTYNEQFF.

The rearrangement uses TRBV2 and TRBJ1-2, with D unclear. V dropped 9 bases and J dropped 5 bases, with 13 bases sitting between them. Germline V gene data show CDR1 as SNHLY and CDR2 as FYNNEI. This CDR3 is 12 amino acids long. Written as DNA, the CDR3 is TGTGCCAGGGAGGAGGGTGGTTATGGCTACACCTTC. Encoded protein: CAREEGGYGYTF.

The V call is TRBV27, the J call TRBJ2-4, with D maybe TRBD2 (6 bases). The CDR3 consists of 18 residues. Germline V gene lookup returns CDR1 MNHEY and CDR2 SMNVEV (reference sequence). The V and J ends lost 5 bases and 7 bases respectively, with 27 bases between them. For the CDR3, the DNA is TGTGCCAGCAGTATCGGTCCGGGGGTTGGGCCTGGGAGGAACATTCAGTACTTC. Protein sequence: CASSIGPGVGPGRNIQYF.

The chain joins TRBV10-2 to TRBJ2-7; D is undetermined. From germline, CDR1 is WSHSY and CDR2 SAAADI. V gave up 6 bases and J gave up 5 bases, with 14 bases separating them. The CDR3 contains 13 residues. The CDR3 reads CASSENSGDEQYF. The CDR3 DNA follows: TGCGCCAGCAGCGAAAACTCTGGGGACGAGCAGTACTTC.

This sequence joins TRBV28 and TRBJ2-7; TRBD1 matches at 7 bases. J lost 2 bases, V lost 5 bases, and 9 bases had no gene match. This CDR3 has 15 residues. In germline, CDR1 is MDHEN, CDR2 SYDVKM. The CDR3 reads CASSLEGAPPYEQYF. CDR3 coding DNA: TGTGCCAGCAGTCTCGAGGGGGCCCCCCCCTACGAGCAGTACTTC.

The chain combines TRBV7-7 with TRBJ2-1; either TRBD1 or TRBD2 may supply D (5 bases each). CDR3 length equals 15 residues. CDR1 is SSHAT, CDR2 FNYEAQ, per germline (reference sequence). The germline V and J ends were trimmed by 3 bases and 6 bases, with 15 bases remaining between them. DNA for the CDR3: TGTGCCAGCAGCTTGGGGACCGCTCCCGGCAATGAGCAGTTCTTC. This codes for CASSLGTAPGNEQFF.

In DNA, the CDR3 is TGCGCCAGCAGCGCTACGACTAGCGGCACAGATACGCAGTATTTT. It encodes CASSATTSGTDTQYF. The rearrangement joins TRBV5-1 to TRBJ2-3; 8 bases agree with TRBD2. V lost 4 bases and J lost 1; bases outside the gene matches: 5. The CDR3 is 15 residues long. CDR1 is SGHRS and CDR2 is YFSETQ in the germline V gene.

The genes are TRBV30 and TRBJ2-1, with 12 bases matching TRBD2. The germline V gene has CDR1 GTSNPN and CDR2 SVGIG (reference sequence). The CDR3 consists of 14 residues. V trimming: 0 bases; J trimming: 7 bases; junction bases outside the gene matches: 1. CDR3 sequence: CAWSVTSGRNEQFF. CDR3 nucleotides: TGTGCCTGGAGTGTAACTAGCGGGAGGAATGAGCAGTTCTTC.

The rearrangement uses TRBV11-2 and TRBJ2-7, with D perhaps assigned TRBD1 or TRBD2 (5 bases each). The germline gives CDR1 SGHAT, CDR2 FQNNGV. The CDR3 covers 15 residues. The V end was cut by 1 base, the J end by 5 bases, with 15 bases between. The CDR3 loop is CASSLVSWGTNEQYF. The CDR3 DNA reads TGTGCCAGCAGCTTAGTTTCCTGGGGGACCAACGAGCAGTACTTC. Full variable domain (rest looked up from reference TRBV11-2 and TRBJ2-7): EAGVAQSPRYKIIEKRQSVAFWCNPISGHATLYWYQQILGQGPKLLIQFQNNGVVDDSQLPKDRFSAERLKGVDSTLKIQPAKLEDSAVYLCASSLVSWGTNEQYFGPGTRLTVT.

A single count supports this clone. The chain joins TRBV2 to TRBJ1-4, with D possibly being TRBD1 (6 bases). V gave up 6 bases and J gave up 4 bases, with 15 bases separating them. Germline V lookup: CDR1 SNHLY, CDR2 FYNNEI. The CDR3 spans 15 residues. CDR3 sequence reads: CASRSTGTSNEKLFF. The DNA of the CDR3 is TGTGCCAGCAGATCCACCGGGACAAGTAATGAAAAACTGTTTTTT.

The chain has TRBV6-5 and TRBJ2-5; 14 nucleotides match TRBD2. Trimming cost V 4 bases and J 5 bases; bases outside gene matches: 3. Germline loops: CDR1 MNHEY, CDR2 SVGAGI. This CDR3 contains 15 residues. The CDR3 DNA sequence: TGTGCCAGCAGTTCCCGGACTAGCGGGAGGGAGACCCAGTACTTC. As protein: CASSSRTSGRETQYF.

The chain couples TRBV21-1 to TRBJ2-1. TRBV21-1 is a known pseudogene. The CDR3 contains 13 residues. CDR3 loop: CASIEGPGNEQFF. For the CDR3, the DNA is TGTGCCAGCATCGAGGGGCCGGGCAATGAGCAGTTCTTC.

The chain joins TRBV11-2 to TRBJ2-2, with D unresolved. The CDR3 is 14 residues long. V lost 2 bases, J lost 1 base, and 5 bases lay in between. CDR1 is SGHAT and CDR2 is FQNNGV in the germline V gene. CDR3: CASSLLENTGELFF. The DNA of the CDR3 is TGTGCCAGCAGCTTACTGGAGAACACCGGGGAGCTGTTTTTT.

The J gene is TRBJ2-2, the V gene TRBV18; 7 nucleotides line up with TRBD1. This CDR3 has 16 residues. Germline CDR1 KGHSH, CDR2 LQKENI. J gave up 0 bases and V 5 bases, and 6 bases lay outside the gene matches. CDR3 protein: CASSSWTGANTGELFF. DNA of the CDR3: TGTGCCAGCTCATCATGGACAGGTGCGAACACCGGGGAGCTGTTTTTT.

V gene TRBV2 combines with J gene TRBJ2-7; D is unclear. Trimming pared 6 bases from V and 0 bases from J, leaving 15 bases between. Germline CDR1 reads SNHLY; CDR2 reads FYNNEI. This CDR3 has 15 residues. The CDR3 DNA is TGTGCCAGCAGCGAACAACCACGGAACTCCTACGAGCAGTACTTC. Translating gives CASSEQPRNSYEQYF.

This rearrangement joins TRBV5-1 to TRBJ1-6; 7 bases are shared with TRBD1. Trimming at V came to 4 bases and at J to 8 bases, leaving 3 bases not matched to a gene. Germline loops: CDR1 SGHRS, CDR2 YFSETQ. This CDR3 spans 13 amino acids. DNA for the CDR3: TGCGCCAGCAGCGACAGGGTGGATTCACCCCTCCACTTT. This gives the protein CASSDRVDSPLHF.